This T cell receptor beta chain emerged from a study of regulatory T cells in long-lasting Graves disease. Both iRepertoire HTBI primers and Arm-PCR of CDR3 regions were used to build the TCR beta libraries. TCRdb fed the multiplex PCR reads into MiXCR, producing one record per CDR3 protein. The sample yields hundreds of thousands of distinct CDR3 sequences, about 16% seen once. As to time point: newly diagnosed GD, antithyroid drugs for less than 3 months. Researchers made the TCR library from RNA that was extracted from PBMCs. An endocrinology unit in Xi'an, China, supplied the patients. In this sample, this clonotype turned up many times. Germline V gene lookup returns CDR1 SNHLY and CDR2 FYNNEI. V was clipped by 5 bases and J by 5 bases; unmatched bases: 2. This CDR3 comprises 13 residues. Another study also made use of these data, one on T cells in Graves' hyperthyroidism and ophthalmopathy.

This chain joins TRBV2 and TRBJ1-4, with 7 bases that match TRBD1. The clonotype comes from a woman aged 35 to 59 with Graves disease. The sample in question was peripheral blood mononuclear cells (PBMCs), obtained at new diagnosis, from a patient treated with antithyroid drugs. The CDR3 sequence: CASSTTGNEKLFF. The CDR3 DNA is TGTGCCAGCAGTACGACAGGGAATGAAAAACTGTTTTTT.